These 16 T cell receptor beta chains originate from one sample sequenced in a study of identical twins. TCRdb called the 5' RACE reads again in MiXCR, with one record for every CDR3 protein. This sample yields some 1,700,000 distinct CDR3 sequences, of which under 35% are seen a single time; under 0.35% belongs to the top ten. Sequenced: cord blood. These receptors were collected from a newborn girl in good health.

The sample holds one count of this clonotype. The chain carries TRBV20-1 and TRBJ2-1, with 11 bases aligning to TRBD2. The J call may be faulty, since TRBJ2-7 better matches the DNA end. The CDR3 loop spans 16 amino acids. Germline V gene data show CDR1 as DFQATT and CDR2 as SNEGSKA (reference sequence). The CDR3 DNA reads TGCAGTGCTAGACTAGCGGGGGGAAGCTCCTACAATGAGCAGTACTTC. Translating gives CSARLAGGSSYNEQYF.

A word on this clonotype: This may be a read error, as it is one base from a much larger clone. V and J are TRBV24-1 and TRBJ2-1; 10 bases agree with TRBD1. The germline CDR1 and CDR2 sequences are KGHDR and SFDVKD. There are 16 residues in the CDR3. CDR3 region: CAASDRDRGSYNEQFF. The CDR3, as DNA: TGTGCCGCCAGTGACCGGGACAGGGGATCCTACAATGAGCAGTTCTTC.

This clonotype was seen more than once but under ten times. The rearrangement links TRBV12-3 or TRBV12-4 to TRBJ2-1, with 12 bases that match TRBD2. With 4 bases clipped from V and 9 bases from J, the junction kept 7 bases outside the gene matches. The CDR3 loop spans 15 amino acids. CDR3 in DNA: TGTGCCAGCAGTTCCATACTAGCGGGGGGTCTTGAGCAGTTCTTC. Amino acid sequence: CASSSILAGGLEQFF.

V usage is TRBV4-1 and J usage is TRBJ2-5, with 11 bases lining up with TRBD2. The CDR3 extends over 15 amino acids. J lost 5 bases, V lost 6 bases, and 8 bases had no gene match. Germline CDR1 reads MGHRA; CDR2 reads YSYEKL. CDR3 DNA sequence: TGCGCCAGCAGTGCCACTAGCGGGAGTACGGAGACCCAGTACTTC. Translating it yields CASSATSGSTETQYF.

This clonotype appeared a few times. V gene TRBV3-1 combines with J gene TRBJ2-3, with D possibly matching TRBD2 (6 bases). The CDR3 is 16 residues long. The V end lost 1 base, the J end lost 2 bases, and 13 bases lay between the germline ends. CDR1 LGHDT and CDR2 YNNKEL come from the germline V gene (reference sequence). The DNA for the CDR3 is TGTGCCAGCAGCCAAGTCTTAGGAGGGCTCACAGATACGCAGTATTTT. Translated: CASSQVLGGLTDTQYF.

On this clonotype itself: The junction departs from the called germline gene at one end, perhaps through a read error. This chain joins TRBV7-2 and TRBJ2-2, with TRBD2 as a possible D gene (5 bases). CDR3 length: 12 residues. Germline lookup yields CDR1 SGHTA and CDR2 FQGNSA. The CDR3 DNA is TGTGCCAGCAGCTCTTACACCGGGGAGCCGTTTTTT. It encodes CASSSYTGEPFF.

This clonotype has just a few counts. The chain recombines TRBV20-1 with TRBJ1-1, with D possibly TRBD1 on 5 matching bases. V was clipped by 1 base and J by 8 bases, with 14 bases between them. CDR1 and CDR2 from the germline V gene are DFQATT and SNEGSKA (reference sequence). This CDR3 is 13 amino acids long. In nucleotides, the CDR3 is TGCAGTGCTAGAGGGACCGGACACGTCGAAGCTTTCTTT. Translation: CSARGTGHVEAFF.

This clonotype was counted many times. The chain couples TRBV7-2 to TRBJ1-2; D not resolved. Germline V gene sequence: CDR1 SGHTA, CDR2 FQGNSA. The CDR3 loop spans 12 amino acids. Trimming took 0 bases from V and 8 from J, leaving 7 bases between them. CDR3 nucleotides: TGTGCCAGCAGCTTAGCCATCAGGGGCTACACCTTC. It codes for CASSLAIRGYTF.

This sequence joins TRBV7-8 and TRBJ2-1, with no clear D. Germline assignment: CDR1 SGHVS and CDR2 FQNEAQ. Trimming took off 4 bases at V and 14 bases at J, with 18 bases between the two ends. The length of the CDR3 is 13 residues. This CDR3 is CASSSTDAQAEFF. Written as DNA, the CDR3 is TGTGCCAGCAGCTCGACCGACGCCCAAGCTGAGTTCTTC.

This clonotype was picked up a small number of times. The chain carries TRBV28 and TRBJ2-7, with a possible D match to TRBD2 (6 bases). Trimming removed 10 bases from V and 3 bases from J, with 13 bases in between. The CDR3 totals 12 residues. The germline V gene has CDR1 MDHEN and CDR2 SYDVKM. The chain's CDR3 is CATGGTLYEQYF. Here the CDR3 DNA reads TGTGCCACTGGGGGGACTCTCTACGAGCAGTACTTC.

The chain combines TRBV4-1 with TRBJ2-1; D is undetermined. Trimming cost V 0 bases and J 6 bases, with 12 bases left between them. The germline gives CDR1 MGHRA, CDR2 YSYEKL. This CDR3 region has 15 residues. The DNA for the CDR3 is TGCGCCAGCAGCCAAGAGGTGACTCACGGCAATGAGCAGTTCTTC. Translation gives CASSQEVTHGNEQFF.

The chain couples TRBV18 to TRBJ2-3, with a possible D match to TRBD1 (5 bases). The CDR3 runs to 13 residues. V was trimmed by 3 bases and J by 11 bases, leaving 15 bases between them. Germline CDR1 is KGHSH and CDR2 is LQKENI. The CDR3 loop reads CASSPLVPQGQYF. Here the CDR3 DNA reads TGTGCCAGCTCACCCTTGGTTCCGCAGGGGCAGTATTTT.

This clonotype has a handful of counts. The CDR3 loop is CASSLSRYPNEQFF. DNA of the CDR3: TGTGCCAGCAGTTTAAGCCGATATCCGAATGAGCAGTTCTTC. V gene TRBV27 combines with J gene TRBJ2-1; D is ambiguous. V was cut by 2 bases and J by 7 bases, with 12 bases left in between. In germline, CDR1 is MNHEY, CDR2 SMNVEV (reference sequence). This CDR3 has 14 amino acids.

The V and J genes are TRBV4-2 and TRBJ1-2; D possibly corresponds to TRBD1 (5 bases). V was shortened by 1 base and J by 3 bases, with 12 bases between the two germline ends. Germline CDR1 and CDR2: LGHNA and YNFKEQ. This CDR3 spans 15 amino acids. The CDR3 sequence: CASSQAPGRDYGYTF. The CDR3 DNA sequence: TGTGCCAGCAGCCAAGCCCCTGGCAGGGACTATGGCTACACCTTC.

This sequence joins TRBV12-3 or TRBV12-4 and TRBJ2-1; possibly TRBD2 for D (5 bases). Trimming cost V 0 bases and J 13 bases, with 19 bases left between them. The CDR3 has 15 amino acids. The CDR3 DNA sequence: TGTGCCAGCAGTTTAGCGAGCGGATTCCAAGAGACCCAGTTCTTC. It encodes CASSLASGFQETQFF.

The gene calls are TRBV29-1 and TRBJ1-2; tentatively, D is TRBD1 (5 bases). Germline V gene data show CDR1 as SQVTM and CDR2 as ANQGSEA. Trimming left V 6 bases short and J 0 bases short, with 14 bases between. This CDR3 has 14 residues. The CDR3 DNA follows: TGCAGCGTCGGCGACAGAACGTCTAACTATGGCTACACCTTC. Protein sequence: CSVGDRTSNYGYTF.